This T cell receptor beta chain was sequenced during a study of read filtering for tumor transcriptome and immune sequencing. Across the whole study: After DNase treatment, RNA was made into whole-transcriptome libraries. IR-seq gave about 3.5 to 10.27 million TCR reads per sample; RNA-seq gave about 75 to 1,400.

From 400 to 450 ng of RNA, a library with molecular barcoded alpha/delta and beta/gamma adaptors was made. In TCRdb, the reads were re-called with MiXCR into one record per CDR3 protein. The profile shows about 50,000 distinct CDR3 sequences, about 20% of them singletons. This clonotype was counted many times. The CDR3 loop spans 12 amino acids. Germline-derived CDR1 and CDR2 are SNHLY and FYNNEI. Trimming left V 5 bases short and J 9 bases short, with 11 bases between. The sample consisted of a population of CD138-negative cells sorted from bone marrow. This sequence was found in a donor at least 40 years old with multiple myeloma. V gene TRBV2 combines with J gene TRBJ2-1; possible D gene TRBD1, 5 bases. The CDR3 DNA reads TGTGCCAGCAGTTCCCAGGGAACTGAGCAGTTCTTC. Translating it yields CASSSQGTEQFF.